This T cell receptor (beta chain) was obtained from a study of blood T cell repertoires in COVID-19. Study information: The United States, Italy and Spain supplied acute and convalescent COVID-19 samples. PBMCs, B-cell-depleted T cells, or T cells were the source of the cDNA or gDNA that made up the material.

In the original processing: It was from reference gene primer amplification that nucleated cell counts were estimated. The method was immunoSEQ multiplex PCR; TCRdb's version includes in-frame clones alone and lacks a portion of them. V, J and clone size derive from that table, while D and trimming were established from the DNA sequence. The sample has fewer than 300,000 clones, approximately 84% seen once. The Seattle site enrolled patients during active infection and followed them longitudinally. The CDR3 extends over 15 amino acids. V was cut by 0 bases and J by 5 bases, with 13 bases left in between. Germline CDR1 reads LNHNV; CDR2 reads YYDKDF (reference sequence).

This chain joins TRBV15 and TRBJ2-5, with D unclear. Sequences were obtained from peripheral blood. The TCR was taken from a human donor with COVID-19, enrolled during active disease. The donor label of this sample is uncertain. CDR3 coding DNA: TGTGCCACCAGCAGAGATCCTTTGAGATGGGAGACCCAGTACTTC. Its protein product is CATSRDPLRWETQYF.